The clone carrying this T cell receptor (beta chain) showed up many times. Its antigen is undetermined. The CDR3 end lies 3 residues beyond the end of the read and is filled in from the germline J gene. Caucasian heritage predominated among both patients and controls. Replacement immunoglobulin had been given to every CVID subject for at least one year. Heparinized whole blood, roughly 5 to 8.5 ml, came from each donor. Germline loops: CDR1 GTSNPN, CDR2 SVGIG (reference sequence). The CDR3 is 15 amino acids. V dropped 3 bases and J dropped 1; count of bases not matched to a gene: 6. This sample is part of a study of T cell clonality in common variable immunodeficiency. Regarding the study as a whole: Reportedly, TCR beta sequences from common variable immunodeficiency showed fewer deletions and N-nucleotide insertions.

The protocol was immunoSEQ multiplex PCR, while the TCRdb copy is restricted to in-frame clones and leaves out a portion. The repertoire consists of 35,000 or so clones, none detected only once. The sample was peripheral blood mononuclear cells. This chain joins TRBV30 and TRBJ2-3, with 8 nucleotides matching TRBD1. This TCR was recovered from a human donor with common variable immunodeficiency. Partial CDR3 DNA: TGTGCCTGGAGCTTAGGACAGGGAGGCACAGATACG. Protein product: CAWSLGQGGTDT. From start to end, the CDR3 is CAWSLGQGGTDTQYF.